The sequence of this TCR beta chain was determined in a study of T cell repertoires in cytomegalovirus infection. Via MiXCR, TCRdb re-called the reads, giving one row per CDR3 protein. The data hold about 300,000 distinct CDR3 sequences, with approximately 10% observed a single time. Study results and caveats: Dominant in the ex vivo response were TCR beta clonotypes restricted by HLA-C and specific for CMV.

This clonotype was picked up many times. The antigen is undetermined. Sample: PBMCs. The sequence was collected from a human donor in good health (CMV status not recorded). Some clones in this sample may be carry-over from other donors' samples.

The CDR3 loop is CASSFALGGSTDTQYF. The DNA of the CDR3 is TGTGCCAGCAGCTTTGCGTTGGGCGGTAGCACAGATACGCAGTATTTT. The gene calls are TRBV7-2 and TRBJ2-3, with D unresolved. The CDR3 covers 16 residues. Germline assignment: CDR1 SGHTA and CDR2 FQGNSA. Trimming stripped 3 bases from V and 0 bases from J, with 13 bases between.